This passage covers 30 T cell receptor beta chains from one sample sequenced in a study of brain T cells in children with intractable seizures. Sequencing used immunoSEQ multiplex PCR; TCRdb keeps in-frame clones, though not all of them. The repertoire holds under 400,000 clones, with over 90% as singletons. The time point denotes: blood from clinic visit 5 months post-surgery; TSC patient then seizure free. The sample consisted of peripheral blood, taken roughly 5 months after surgery. These receptors were collected from a boy younger than two with tuberous sclerosis and intractable seizures.

V and J are TRBV7-9 and TRBJ2-3; D gene unclear. V lost 0 bases to trimming and J lost 10 bases, with 11 bases between them. The V gene's germline CDR1 is SEHNR and CDR2 FQNEAQ (reference sequence). The CDR3 covers 13 residues. CDR3 residues: CASSLALRSPQYF. The CDR3 DNA reads as TGTGCCAGCAGCTTAGCGCTAAGGTCACCGCAGTATTTT.

The chain recombines TRBV2 with TRBJ2-7; TRBD2 might be the D (6 bases). Per the germline V gene, CDR1 is SNHLY and CDR2 is FYNNEI. The V and J ends lost 6 bases and 2 bases respectively, with 11 bases between them. CDR3 length equals 13 residues. Here the CDR3 DNA reads TGTGCCAGCAGCGATAGCGGTCCCTACGAGCAGTACTTC. This translates into CASSDSGPYEQYF. Full variable domain (outside the CDR3, taken from reference TRBV2 and TRBJ2-7): EPEVTQTPSHQVTQMGQEVILRCVPISNHLYFYWYRQILGQKVEFLVSFYNNEISEKSEIFDDQFSVERPDGSNFTLKIRSTKLEDSAMYFCASSDSGPYEQYFGPGTRLTVT.

The rearrangement uses TRBV6-5 and TRBJ1-1; tentative D call: TRBD1 (5 bases). Trimming left V 5 bases short and J 4 bases short, with 14 bases between. The CDR3 loop spans 14 amino acids. Looked up from germline, CDR1 is MNHEY and CDR2 is SVGAGI. CDR3 protein: CASSLQGAGTEAFF. CDR3 coding DNA: TGTGCCAGCAGTCTTCAGGGAGCGGGCACTGAAGCTTTCTTT.

In its sample, this clone was seen a few times. The V and J genes are TRBV7-2 and TRBJ2-1; perhaps TRBD2 as D (5 bases). Germline V gene sequence: CDR1 SGHTA, CDR2 FQGNSA. The length of the CDR3 is 13 residues. Trimming shortened V by 1 base and J by 9 bases, and 10 bases separated the two germline ends. CDR3 protein: CASSLEFRGEQFF. In DNA, the CDR3 is TGTGCCAGCAGCTTAGAGTTTCGGGGTGAGCAGTTCTTC.

The chain is built from TRBV5-6 and TRBJ2-4; either TRBD1 or TRBD2 may fit D (5 bases each). Trimming shortened V by 4 bases and J by 7 bases, and 9 bases separated the two germline ends. Per the germline V gene, CDR1 is SGHDT and CDR2 is YYEEEE. CDR3 length: 12 amino acids. The CDR3 reads CASSPGANIQYF. The CDR3 DNA reads as TGTGCCAGCAGCCCCGGGGCGAACATTCAGTACTTC.

The count of this clone is one. The J gene is TRBJ1-5, the V gene TRBV19; D gene unclear. Germline V gene lookup returns CDR1 LNHDA and CDR2 SQIVND (reference sequence). CDR3 length equals 13 residues. Trimming stripped 3 bases from V and 6 bases from J, with 9 bases between. CDR3 protein: CASSIRGSQPQHF. The CDR3 bases are TGTGCCAGTAGTATTCGGGGTTCTCAGCCCCAGCATTTT.

This chain uses TRBV5-4 with TRBJ2-1; 7 bases are shared with TRBD1. CDR3 length: 16 amino acids. Unmatched junction bases numbered 6, after V lost 2 bases and J lost 1 base. Per germline, CDR1 SGHNT and CDR2 YYREEE (reference sequence). As DNA, the CDR3 is TGTGCCAGCAGCTTCAGGGGGAGACTTTCCTACAATGAGCAGTTCTTC. Amino acids: CASSFRGRLSYNEQFF. Combining the CDR3 with reference TRBV5-4 and TRBJ2-1 gives the whole variable domain ETGVTQSPTHLIKTRGQQVTLRCSSQSGHNTVSWYQQALGQGPQFIFQYYREEENGRGNFPPRFSGLQFPNYSSELNVNALELDDSALYLCASSFRGRLSYNEQFFGPGTRLTVL.

V usage is TRBV29-1 and J usage is TRBJ2-7; 10 bases are a match to TRBD1. Germline V gives CDR1 SQVTM, CDR2 ANQGSEA. The V gene end was trimmed by 4 bases and the J gene end by 2 bases; junction bases not matched to a gene: 5. The CDR3 is 14 residues long. DNA for the CDR3: TGCAGCGTTGGGGGGGACAGGGGTGCCTACGAGCAGTACTTC. Its protein is CSVGGDRGAYEQYF.

The gene calls are TRBV5-6 and TRBJ1-1, with D perhaps matching TRBD1 (5 bases). Looked up from germline, CDR1 is SGHDT and CDR2 is YYEEEE. Trimming took off 4 bases at V and 2 bases at J, with 15 bases between the two ends. This CDR3 comprises 15 residues. The CDR3 is CASSRGSGVNTEAFF. For the CDR3, the DNA is TGTGCCAGCAGCCGAGGCTCGGGGGTTAACACTGAAGCTTTCTTT.

This clone was observed once. V usage is TRBV7-8 and J usage is TRBJ2-5; no reliable D call. V lost 0 bases to trimming and J lost 1 base, with 9 bases between them. Germline V CDR1 and CDR2: SGHVS, FQNEAQ. This CDR3 is 15 amino acids long. The CDR3 nucleotides read TGTGCCAGCAGCTTAGCGGGCCGGGCCCAAGAGACCCAGTACTTC. This gives the protein CASSLAGRAQETQYF.

The chain combines TRBV4-1 with TRBJ2-1; the D gene is possibly TRBD2 (6 bases). Trimming removed 0 bases at V and 7 bases at J, with 22 bases between. Germline CDR1 and CDR2: MGHRA and YSYEKL. The length of the CDR3 is 18 residues. For the CDR3, the DNA is TGCGCCAGCAGCCAAGATGGGACCGCGGGATTTGGTCGGAATGAGCAGTTCTTC. Amino acid sequence: CASSQDGTAGFGRNEQFF.

V usage is TRBV3-1 (or the pseudogene TRBV3-2) and J usage is TRBJ2-5, with D uncertain. Trimming removed 4 bases from V and 5 bases from J, with 11 bases in between. This CDR3 has 13 amino acids. In germline, CDR1 is LGHDT, CDR2 YNNKEL (reference sequence). The CDR3 DNA reads as TGTGCCAGCAGCCCCGCGGATGGGGAGACCCAGTACTTC. Amino acids: CASSPADGETQYF.

The chain uses TRBV21-1 and TRBJ2-7; the table's D call of TRBD2 was not tested on the DNA. TRBV21-1 constitutes a pseudogene. The CDR3 has 17 residues. CDR3 in amino acids: CASSKTRGPPLRYEQYF. The CDR3 DNA is TGTGCCAGCAGCAAAACTAGAGGCCCTCCCCTTAGGTATGAGCAGTACTTC.

This chain uses TRBV2 with TRBJ2-1; D remains ambiguous. The CDR3 has 14 amino acids. Trimming stripped 4 bases from V and 8 bases from J, with 15 bases between. From germline, CDR1 is SNHLY and CDR2 FYNNEI. DNA for the CDR3: TGTGCCAGCAGTGGCTTATTCCAGCCCTATGAGCAGTTCTTC. This gives the protein CASSGLFQPYEQFF.

The chain employs TRBV24-1 and TRBJ2-7; no reliable D call. Trimming took off 2 bases at V and 0 bases at J, with 4 bases between the two ends. This CDR3 has 13 residues. Germline assignment: CDR1 KGHDR and CDR2 SFDVKD. The CDR3 DNA reads as TGTGCCACCAGTGATTACAGCTCCTACGAGCAGTACTTC. It codes for CATSDYSSYEQYF.

This sequence joins TRBV27 and TRBJ2-7; TRBD1 is a possible D gene (6 bases). V lost 5 bases and J 3 bases, leaving 11 bases between the germline ends. The CDR3 length is 13 residues. Per germline, CDR1 MNHEY and CDR2 SMNVEV (reference sequence). The CDR3 region has the DNA TGTGCCAGCAGTATCCGGGACAACTACGAGCAGTACTTC. Translated: CASSIRDNYEQYF.

V and J are TRBV4-1 and TRBJ2-1; 12 bases line up with TRBD2. Germline CDR1 reads MGHRA; CDR2 reads YSYEKL. The CDR3 has 17 residues. The J segment lost 7 bases and the V segment lost 4 bases, leaving 11 bases of the junction unmatched. The CDR3 loop reads CASSLPTLAGGWNEQFF. In DNA, the CDR3 is TGCGCCAGCAGCCTTCCTACTCTAGCGGGGGGGTGGAATGAGCAGTTCTTC.

This chain links TRBV18 with TRBJ2-7; D is undetermined. CDR3 length equals 14 residues. V lost 2 bases to trimming and J lost 6 bases, with 14 bases between them. Germline CDR1 is KGHSH and CDR2 is LQKENI. DNA for the CDR3: TGTGCCAGCTCACCAGACACCGGAAGGGCCGAGCAGTACTTC. Amino acids: CASSPDTGRAEQYF. Filled out from reference TRBV18 and TRBJ2-7, the complete variable domain reads NAGVMQNPRHLVRRRGQEARLRCSPMKGHSHVYWYRQLPEEGLKFMVYLQKENIIDESGMPKERFSAEFPKEGPSILRIQQVVRGDSAAYFCASSPDTGRAEQYFGPGTRLTVT.

The chain recombines TRBV25-1 with TRBJ1-2; the match to TRBD1 covers 11 bases. J was trimmed by 8 bases and V by 8 bases; bases with no gene match: 7. CDR1 is MGHDK, CDR2 SYGVNS, per germline. There are 13 residues in the CDR3. CDR3 coding DNA: TGTGCCAGCTCTTGGACAGGGGGCGCGGGCTACACCTTC. As protein: CASSWTGGAGYTF.

The V call is TRBV28, the J call TRBJ1-5; 8 bases map to TRBD1. Per germline, CDR1 MDHEN and CDR2 SYDVKM. This CDR3 spans 16 amino acids. Trimming cost V 3 bases and J 3 bases; bases outside gene matches: 7. The CDR3 nucleotides read TGTGCCAGCAGTTTCAGGACAGGGAGGGACAATCAGCCCCAGCATTTT. It encodes CASSFRTGRDNQPQHF.

The genes are TRBV21-1 and TRBJ1-6. TRBV21-1 is a listed pseudogene. This CDR3 has 16 amino acids. The CDR3 DNA reads TGTGCCAGCAACCGAGGGGACGGCTCCTATAATTCACCCCTCCACTTT. Translation: CASNRGDGSYNSPLHF.

The V call is TRBV30, the J call TRBJ1-5, with D perhaps TRBD1 (5 bases). From germline, CDR1 is GTSNPN and CDR2 SVGIG (reference sequence). V lost 2 bases to trimming and J lost 1 base, with 15 bases between them. CDR3 size: 16 residues. CDR3 DNA sequence: TGTGCCTGGAGTATTCCGGGGCCCCTGAGCAATCAGCCCCAGCATTTT. Amino acids: CAWSIPGPLSNQPQHF.

The chain has TRBV27 and TRBJ1-1; TRBD1 matches at 8 bases. V dropped 3 bases and J dropped 7; count of bases not matched to a gene: 10. Per the germline V gene, CDR1 is MNHEY and CDR2 is SMNVEV (reference sequence). The CDR3 sequence is 15 residues long. The DNA of the CDR3 is TGTGCCAGCAGTTTTGTAGGACAGGGAATGGGTGAAGCTTTCTTT. This translates into CASSFVGQGMGEAFF.

In this sample, this clone turned up a few times. The gene calls are TRBV30 and TRBJ2-3; the match to TRBD2 covers 8 bases. Germline assignment: CDR1 GTSNPN and CDR2 SVGIG (reference sequence). The CDR3 is made up of 14 amino acids. Trimming cost V 2 bases and J 6 bases; bases outside gene matches: 7. The CDR3 spells CAWSSRGGWDTQYF. In DNA, the CDR3 is TGTGCCTGGAGTTCTCGGGGGGGATGGGATACGCAGTATTTT.

The rearrangement joins TRBV27 to TRBJ2-1; TRBD2 matches 7 bases. The length of the CDR3 is 15 residues. Germline lookup yields CDR1 MNHEY and CDR2 SMNVEV (reference sequence). V was clipped by 5 bases and J by 7 bases; unmatched bases: 11. CDR3 loop: CASSSPGGSTNEQFF. The CDR3 coding sequence is TGTGCCAGCAGTAGCCCGGGAGGAAGTACAAATGAGCAGTTCTTC.

In regard to this clone: Other DNA sequences in the sample encode the same CDR3. The gene calls are TRBV7-9 and TRBJ2-7; unclear D gene. CDR3 length: 12 amino acids. V gave up 1 base and J gave up 4 bases, with 5 bases separating them. Germline V gene data show CDR1 as SEHNR and CDR2 as FQNEAQ (reference sequence). The CDR3 is CASSLVGYEQYF. CDR3 nucleotides: TGTGCCAGCAGCTTAGTAGGATACGAGCAGTACTTC.

This chain joins TRBV28 and TRBJ2-7; 7 bases agree with TRBD2. This CDR3 has 13 residues. V was pared by 3 bases and J by 6 bases, with 5 bases of the junction left unmatched. Looked up from germline, CDR1 is MDHEN and CDR2 is SYDVKM. CDR3 nucleotide sequence: TGTGCCAGCAGTTTCTCGGGGAGGGCCGAGCAGTACTTC. It is translated as CASSFSGRAEQYF.

This chain uses TRBV6-5 with TRBJ1-1, with TRBD1 matching 7 bases. This CDR3 is 11 amino acids long. V was pared by 10 bases and J by 4 bases, with 3 bases of the junction left unmatched. Per the germline V gene, CDR1 is MNHEY and CDR2 is SVGAGI. This CDR3 is CAKQGFTEAFF. CDR3 in DNA: TGTGCCAAACAGGGGTTCACTGAAGCTTTCTTT.

The chain uses TRBV5-6 and TRBJ1-2, with no clear D. Trimming shortened V by 1 base and J by 8 bases, and 12 bases separated the two germline ends. This CDR3 has 13 residues. The germline gives CDR1 SGHDT, CDR2 YYEEEE. The CDR3 DNA reads as TGTGCCAGCAGCTTGCCCCCGGCAGAAGGCTACACCTTC. This translates into CASSLPPAEGYTF.

The CDR3 sequence is CASSRSKAGELFF. DNA for the CDR3: TGCGCCAGCAGCCGATCTAAGGCCGGGGAGCTGTTTTTT. The chain employs TRBV5-1 and TRBJ2-2; D call uncertain. CDR1 and CDR2 from the germline V gene are SGHRS and YFSETQ. The CDR3 extends over 13 amino acids. V was pared by 4 bases and J by 6 bases, with 10 bases between.